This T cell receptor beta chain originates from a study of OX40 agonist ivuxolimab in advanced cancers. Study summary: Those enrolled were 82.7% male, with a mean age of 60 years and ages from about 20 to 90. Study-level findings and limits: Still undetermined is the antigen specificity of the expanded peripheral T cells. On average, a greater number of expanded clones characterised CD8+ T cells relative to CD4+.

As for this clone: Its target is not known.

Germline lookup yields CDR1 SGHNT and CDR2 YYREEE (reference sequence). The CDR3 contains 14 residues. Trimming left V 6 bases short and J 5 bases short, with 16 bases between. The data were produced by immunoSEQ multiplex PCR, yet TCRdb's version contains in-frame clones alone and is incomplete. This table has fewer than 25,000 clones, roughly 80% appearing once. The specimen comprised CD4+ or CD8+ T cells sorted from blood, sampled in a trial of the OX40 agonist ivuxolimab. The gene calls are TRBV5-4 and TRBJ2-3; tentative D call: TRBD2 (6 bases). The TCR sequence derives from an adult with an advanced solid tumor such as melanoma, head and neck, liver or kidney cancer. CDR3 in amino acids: CASNPGRGGDTQYF. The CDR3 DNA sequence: TGTGCCAGCAACCCGGGACGGGGAGGAGATACGCAGTATTTT.